The clone carrying this TCR beta chain has at least ten counts. TCRdb reanalyzed the PCR reads with MiXCR. The data contain 45,000 or so clones, around 17% of them seen just once; the ten biggest clones take up 22%. The record originates from a study of metastatic and nonmetastatic thyroid tumors. There were no patients who had received any treatment before thyroid surgery. CDR1 and CDR2 from the germline V gene are MNHEY and SMNVEV (reference sequence). Trimming shortened V by 4 bases and J by 2 bases, and 15 bases separated the two germline ends. The CDR3 length is 15 residues. The sample taken for sequencing was blood. The genes are TRBV27 and TRBJ2-7, with a possible D match to TRBD1 (6 bases). The clonotype was recovered from a female donor with papillary thyroid cancer or a benign thyroid nodule (not recorded which). Some clones in this sample may be carry-over from other donors' samples. The CDR3: CASSSLRGVTYEQYF. The CDR3 DNA is TGTGCCAGCAGTTCCCTCAGGGGCGTAACCTACGAGCAGTACTTC.